Listed below are T cell receptor beta chains from one sample, sequenced in a study of cytotoxic CD8 clonotypes in ibrutinib-treated CLL. Only in-frame clones appear in the TCRdb table, and some are missing; sequencing was by immunoSEQ multiplex PCR. The table shows hundreds of thousands of clones, with 80% occurring only once. Here the sequenced sample was PBMCs, taken before ibrutinib treatment. The receptors derive from a human donor with chronic lymphocytic leukemia. Both conserved end residues are part of each CDR3. A D gene is named only where the DNA matches it firmly. A row's size may be missing; if present it is once, few, many or a size class.

size,D,V,J,CDR3,DNA
.,.,TRBV10-3,TRBJ2-1,CAISVKAGSYNEQFF,TGTGCCATCAGCGTTAAAGCGGGCTCCTACAATGAGCAGTTCTTC
.,.,TRBV19,TRBJ1-2,CASSTQGGDYGYTF,TGTGCCAGTAGTACGCAGGGAGGTGACTATGGCTACACCTTC
.,.,TRBV5-1,TRBJ2-3,CASSLGPSTDTQYF,TGCGCCAGCAGCTTGGGTCCTAGCACAGATACGCAGTATTTT
.,TRBD1,TRBV7-6,TRBJ2-7,CASTDRDSYEQYF,TGTGCCAGCACCGACAGGGACTCCTACGAGCAGTACTTC
.,.,TRBV4-1,TRBJ2-1,CASSQRSGSYNEQFF,TGCGCCAGCAGCCAACGTTCAGGGTCCTACAATGAGCAGTTCTTC
.,TRBD1,TRBV28,TRBJ2-1,CASSLRGTGYNEQFF,TGTGCCAGCAGTTTACGCGGGACAGGCTACAATGAGCAGTTCTTC
.,.,TRBV6-5,TRBJ2-7,CASSLGASHSYEQYF,TGTGCCAGCAGTTTGGGCGCTTCACACTCCTACGAGCAGTACTTC
.,.,TRBV30,TRBJ2-1,CAWRPSGQNYNEQFF,TGTGCCTGGAGACCAAGTGGGCAGAACTACAATGAGCAGTTCTTC
.,.,TRBV7-2,TRBJ1-2,CASSLARTGSYGYTF,TGTGCCAGCAGCTTAGCCAGGACGGGTAGCTATGGCTACACCTTC
.,.,TRBV6-5,TRBJ2-7,CASSYSNGFLVDYF,TGTGCCAGCAGTTACTCGAACGGATTCCTGGTCGATTACTTC
.,.,TRBV6-5,TRBJ2-1,CASIVFHSSYNEQFF,TGTGCCAGCATCGTTTTTCACAGCTCCTACAATGAGCAGTTCTTC
few,.,TRBV21-1,TRBJ2-7,CASKPPGSYEQYF,TGTGCCAGCAAACCTCCCGGGTCGTACGAGCAGTACTTC
.,TRBD2,TRBV7-6,TRBJ2-7,CASSLEAGVPYEQYF,TGTGCCAGCAGCTTAGAAGCGGGAGTTCCCTACGAGCAGTACTTC
.,.,TRBV28,TRBJ1-2,CASSFQGPFGYTF,TGTGCCAGCAGTTTTCAGGGACCATTTGGCTACACCTTC
.,TRBD1,TRBV28,TRBJ2-7,CASSLPRDRAYYEQYF,TGTGCCAGCAGTTTACCCCGGGACAGAGCGTACTACGAGCAGTACTTC
.,TRBD1,TRBV4-1,TRBJ2-1,CASSHRTGLYEQFF,TGCGCCAGCAGCCACCGGACAGGGCTCTATGAGCAGTTCTTC
.,.,TRBV19,TRBJ1-1,CASTPFRRLNTEAFF,TGTGCCAGTACGCCTTTCAGGAGGTTGAACACTGAAGCTTTCTTT
once,.,TRBV10-3,TRBJ1-2,CAIRQGLLYGYTF,TGTGCCATCAGACAGGGCCTCCTCTATGGCTACACCTTC
once,.,TRBV11-2,TRBJ1-2,CASSLAARAGGYTF,TGTGCCAGCAGCTTAGCGGCCAGGGCGGGTGGCTACACCTTC
.,TRBD1,TRBV2,TRBJ1-1,CASTLGTGGTEAFF,TGTGCCAGCACCCTCGGGACAGGGGGAACTGAAGCTTTCTTT
.,.,TRBV5-6,TRBJ2-3,CASSIRTDTQYF,TGTGCCAGCAGTATCAGGACAGATACGCAGTATTTT
.,.,TRBV7-9,TRBJ2-5,CASSLIAEQETQYF,TGTGCCAGCAGCTTAATAGCGGAACAAGAGACCCAGTACTTC
few,.,TRBV18,TRBJ1-2,CASTDQQGYNYGYTF,TGTGCCAGCACAGACCAACAGGGATATAACTATGGCTACACCTTC
.,.,TRBV15,TRBJ2-3,CATSRGGIQVMYGDTQYF,TGTGCCACCAGCAGAGGAGGGATACAGGTTATGTACGGAGATACGCAGTATTTT
.,TRBD1,TRBV27,TRBJ2-2,CASSISGQGVGELFF,TGTGCCAGCAGCATCTCGGGACAGGGCGTCGGGGAGCTGTTTTTT
once,.,TRBV30,TRBJ1-2,CAWSRDNTVAYGYTF,TGTGCCTGGAGCCGTGACAATACCGTCGCCTATGGCTACACCTTC
.,.,TRBV7-9,TRBJ1-1,CASSLGTEAFF,TGTGCCAGCAGCTTGGGTACTGAAGCTTTCTTT
.,.,TRBV5-1,TRBJ1-4,CASSLETEREKLFF,TGCGCCAGCAGCTTGGAGACCGAGCGTGAAAAACTGTTTTTT
few,.,TRBV28,TRBJ1-4,CASSFLAGGVEKLFF,TGTGCCAGCAGTTTCTTGGCCGGGGGGGTTGAAAAACTGTTTTTT
.,TRBD1,TRBV4-2,TRBJ2-1,CASSSNADRGSDEQFF,TGTGCCAGCAGCTCAAACGCGGACAGGGGAAGCGATGAGCAGTTCTTC
.,.,TRBV4-3,TRBJ1-4,CASSQLRSLRGEKLFF,TGCGCCAGCAGCCAACTTCGTTCCCTCCGAGGGGAAAAACTGTTTTTT
.,.,TRBV15,TRBJ1-2,CATRDMGGDYGYTF,TGTGCCACCCGGGATATGGGAGGTGATTATGGCTACACCTTC
.,TRBD2,TRBV9,TRBJ2-1,CASSGLAGPLSSYNEQFF,TGTGCCAGCAGCGGACTAGCGGGACCTCTGAGTTCCTACAATGAGCAGTTCTTC
.,.,TRBV10-3,TRBJ1-2,CAITPGPGVDYGYTF,TGTGCCATCACCCCCGGTCCGGGGGTAGACTATGGCTACACCTTC
.,.,TRBV5-1,TRBJ2-7,CASSSLGEANEQYF,TGCGCCAGCAGCTCCCTCGGGGAGGCCAACGAGCAGTACTTC
.,.,TRBV5-1,TRBJ2-7,CASSLGVRQSYEQYF,TGCGCCAGCAGCTTGGGAGTACGGCAGTCCTACGAGCAGTACTTC
.,.,TRBV5-5,TRBJ2-6,CASSFTGSSGANVLTF,TGTGCCAGCAGCTTCACGGGAAGCTCTGGGGCCAACGTCCTGACTTTC
.,TRBD1,TRBV30,TRBJ2-1,CALNRGENYNEQFF,TGTGCTTTGAACAGGGGGGAAAACTACAATGAGCAGTTCTTC
.,TRBD2,TRBV27,TRBJ2-7,CASSPSGSDEQYF,TGTGCCAGCAGCCCTAGCGGGAGCGACGAGCAGTACTTC
.,.,TRBV5-1,TRBJ2-7,CASSLRDSKYEQYF,TGCGCCAGCAGCTTGAGAGACTCCAAGTACGAGCAGTACTTC
few,.,TRBV2,TRBJ2-7,CASSGYGSYEQYF,TGTGCCAGCAGTGGGTACGGTTCCTACGAGCAGTACTTC